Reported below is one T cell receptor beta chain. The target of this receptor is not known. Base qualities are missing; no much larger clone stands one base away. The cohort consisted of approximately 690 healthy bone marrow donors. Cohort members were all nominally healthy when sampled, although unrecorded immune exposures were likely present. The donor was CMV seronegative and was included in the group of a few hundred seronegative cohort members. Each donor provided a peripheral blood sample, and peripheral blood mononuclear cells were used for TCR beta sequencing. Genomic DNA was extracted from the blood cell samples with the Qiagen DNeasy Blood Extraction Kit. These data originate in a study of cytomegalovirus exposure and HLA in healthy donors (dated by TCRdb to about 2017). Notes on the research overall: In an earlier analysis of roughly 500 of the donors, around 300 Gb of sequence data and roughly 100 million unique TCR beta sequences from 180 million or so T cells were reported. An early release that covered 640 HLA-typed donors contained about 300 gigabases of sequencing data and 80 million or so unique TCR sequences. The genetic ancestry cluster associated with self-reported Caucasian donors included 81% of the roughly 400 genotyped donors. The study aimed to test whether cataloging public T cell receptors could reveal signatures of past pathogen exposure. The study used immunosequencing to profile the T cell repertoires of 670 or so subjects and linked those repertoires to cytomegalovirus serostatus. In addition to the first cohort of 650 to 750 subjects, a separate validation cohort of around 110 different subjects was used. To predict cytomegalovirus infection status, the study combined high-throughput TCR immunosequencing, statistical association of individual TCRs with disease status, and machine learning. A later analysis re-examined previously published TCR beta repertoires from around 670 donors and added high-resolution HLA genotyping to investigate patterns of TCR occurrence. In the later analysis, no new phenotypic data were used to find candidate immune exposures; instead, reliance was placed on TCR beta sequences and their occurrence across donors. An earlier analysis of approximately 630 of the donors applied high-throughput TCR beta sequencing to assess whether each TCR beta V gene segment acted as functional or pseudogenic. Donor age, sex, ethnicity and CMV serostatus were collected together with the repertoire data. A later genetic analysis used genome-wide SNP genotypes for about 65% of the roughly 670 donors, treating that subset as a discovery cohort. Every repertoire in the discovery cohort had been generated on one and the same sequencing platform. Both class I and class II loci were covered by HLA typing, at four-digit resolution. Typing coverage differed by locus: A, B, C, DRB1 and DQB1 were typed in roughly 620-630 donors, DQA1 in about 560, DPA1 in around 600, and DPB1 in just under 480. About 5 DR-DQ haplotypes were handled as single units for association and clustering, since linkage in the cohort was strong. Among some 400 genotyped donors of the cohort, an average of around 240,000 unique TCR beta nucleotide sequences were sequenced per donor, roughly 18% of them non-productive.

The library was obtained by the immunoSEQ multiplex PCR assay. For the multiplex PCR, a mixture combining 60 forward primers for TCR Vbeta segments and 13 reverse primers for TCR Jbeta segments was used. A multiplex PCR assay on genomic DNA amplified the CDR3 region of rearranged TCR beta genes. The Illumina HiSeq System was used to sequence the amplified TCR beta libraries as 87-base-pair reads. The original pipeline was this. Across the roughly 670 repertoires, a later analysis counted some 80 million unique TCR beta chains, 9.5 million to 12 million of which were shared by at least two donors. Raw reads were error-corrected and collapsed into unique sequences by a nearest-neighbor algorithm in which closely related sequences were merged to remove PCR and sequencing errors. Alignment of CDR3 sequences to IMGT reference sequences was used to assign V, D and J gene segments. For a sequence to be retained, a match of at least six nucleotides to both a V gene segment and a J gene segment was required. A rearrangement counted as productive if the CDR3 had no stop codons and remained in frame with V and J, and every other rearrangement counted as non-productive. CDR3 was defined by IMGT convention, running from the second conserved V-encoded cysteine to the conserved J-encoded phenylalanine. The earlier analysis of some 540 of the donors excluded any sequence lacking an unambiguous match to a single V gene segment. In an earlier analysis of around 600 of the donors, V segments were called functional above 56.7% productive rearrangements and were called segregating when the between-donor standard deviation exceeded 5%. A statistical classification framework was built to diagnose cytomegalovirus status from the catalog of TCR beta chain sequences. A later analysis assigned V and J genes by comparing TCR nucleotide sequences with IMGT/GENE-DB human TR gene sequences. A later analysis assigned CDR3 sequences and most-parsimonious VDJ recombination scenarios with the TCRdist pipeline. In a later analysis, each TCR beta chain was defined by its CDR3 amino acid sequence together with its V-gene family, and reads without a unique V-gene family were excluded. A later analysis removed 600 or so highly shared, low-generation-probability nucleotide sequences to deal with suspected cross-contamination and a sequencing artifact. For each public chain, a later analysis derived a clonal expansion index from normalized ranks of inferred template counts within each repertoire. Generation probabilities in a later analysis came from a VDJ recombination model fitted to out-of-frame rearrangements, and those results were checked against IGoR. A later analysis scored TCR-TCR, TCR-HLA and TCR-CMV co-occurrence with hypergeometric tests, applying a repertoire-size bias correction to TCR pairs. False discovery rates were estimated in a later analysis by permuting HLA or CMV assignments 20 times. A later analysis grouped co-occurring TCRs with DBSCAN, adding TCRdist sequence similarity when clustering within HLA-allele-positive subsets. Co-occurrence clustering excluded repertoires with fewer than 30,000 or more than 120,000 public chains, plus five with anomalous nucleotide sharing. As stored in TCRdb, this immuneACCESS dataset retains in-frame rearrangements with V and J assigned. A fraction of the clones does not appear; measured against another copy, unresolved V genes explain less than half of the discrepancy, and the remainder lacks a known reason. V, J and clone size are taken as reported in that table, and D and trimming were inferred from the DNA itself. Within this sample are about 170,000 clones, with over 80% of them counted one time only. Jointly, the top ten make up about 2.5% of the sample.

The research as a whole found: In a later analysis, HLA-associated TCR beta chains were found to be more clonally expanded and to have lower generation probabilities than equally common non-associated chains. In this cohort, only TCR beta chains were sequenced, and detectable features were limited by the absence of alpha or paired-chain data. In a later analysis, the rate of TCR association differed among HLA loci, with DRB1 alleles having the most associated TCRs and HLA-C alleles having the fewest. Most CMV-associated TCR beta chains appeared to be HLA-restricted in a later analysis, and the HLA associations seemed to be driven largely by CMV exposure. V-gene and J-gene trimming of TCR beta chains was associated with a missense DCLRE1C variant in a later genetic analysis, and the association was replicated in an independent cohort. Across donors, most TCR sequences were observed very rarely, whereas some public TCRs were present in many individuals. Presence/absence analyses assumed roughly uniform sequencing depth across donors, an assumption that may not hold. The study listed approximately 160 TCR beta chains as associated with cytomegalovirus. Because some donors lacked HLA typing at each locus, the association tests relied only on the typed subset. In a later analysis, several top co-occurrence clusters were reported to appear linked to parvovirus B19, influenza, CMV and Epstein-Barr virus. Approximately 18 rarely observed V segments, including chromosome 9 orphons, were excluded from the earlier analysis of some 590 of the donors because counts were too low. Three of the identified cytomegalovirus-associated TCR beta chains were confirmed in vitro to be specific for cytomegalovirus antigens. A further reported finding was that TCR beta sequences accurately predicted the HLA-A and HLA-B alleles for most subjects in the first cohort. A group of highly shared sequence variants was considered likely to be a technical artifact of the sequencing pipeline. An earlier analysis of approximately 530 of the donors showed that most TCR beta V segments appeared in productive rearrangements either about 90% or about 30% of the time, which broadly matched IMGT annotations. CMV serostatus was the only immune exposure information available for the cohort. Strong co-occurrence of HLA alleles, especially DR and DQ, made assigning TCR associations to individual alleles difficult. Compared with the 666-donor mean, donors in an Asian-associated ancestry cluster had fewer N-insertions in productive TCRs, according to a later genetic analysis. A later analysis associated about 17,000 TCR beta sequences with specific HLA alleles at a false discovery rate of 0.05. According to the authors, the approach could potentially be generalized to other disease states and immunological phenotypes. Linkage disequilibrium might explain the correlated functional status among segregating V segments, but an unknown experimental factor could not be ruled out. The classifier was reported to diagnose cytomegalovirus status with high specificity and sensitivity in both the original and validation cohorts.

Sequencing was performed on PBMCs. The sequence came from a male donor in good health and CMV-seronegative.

The CDR3 protein sequence reads: CASSLGTGGYNEQFF. The nucleotide sequence reads TGCGCCAGCAGCCTCGGGACAGGGGGCTACAATGAGCAGTTCTTC. Recombination connected TRBV5-1 to TRBJ2-1; TRBD1 matches 11 bases in the middle. The CDR3 runs 15 residues from the cysteine to the phenylalanine. The read is trimmed to its CDR3 DNA, 45 bases read in frame from base 1. Looking up the germline V gene yields CDR1 SGHRS and CDR2 YFSETQ. After removal of 4 bases from V and 3 bases from J, the junction retains 3 bases not matched to a gene.